This is a list of T cell receptor beta chains from one sample in a study of patients and donors after allogeneic stem cell transplantation. Each CDR3 protein is one row after TCRdb ran MiXCR on the RT-PCR reads. Of 410,000 or so distinct CDR3 sequences in the sample, 16% were seen once. The sample taken for sequencing was blood, either unsorted or a sorted T cell fraction (not recorded which). Source of these receptors: a human donor who was either an allogeneic HSCT recipient or a stem cell or donor lymphocyte infusion donor (not recorded which). It is not recorded whose cells these are; they may come from a transplant donor. CDR3s include the opening cysteine and the closing phenylalanine or tryptophan. Each record gives: clone size, J gene, D gene, V gene, CDR3 protein, CDR3 DNA. A D gene is named only where the DNA matches it firmly. The size of a clone is reported for some rows only, either as once, few or many, or as a class for expanded clones.

size: few; J: TRBJ2-1; D: TRBD1; V: TRBV11-2; CDR3: CASSLSLTGAFGSYNEQFF; DNA: TGTGCCAGCAGCTTATCTCTGACAGGGGCCTTCGGTTCCTACAATGAGCAGTTCTTC
size: .; J: TRBJ2-7; D: .; V: TRBV12-3/TRBV12-4; CDR3: CASSLASSEPYEQYF; DNA: TGTGCCAGCAGTTTAGCGTCCAGCGAACCCTACGAGCAGTACTTC
size: .; J: TRBJ1-1; D: TRBD1; V: TRBV7-9; CDR3: CASSLALQGAGTEAFF; DNA: TGTGCCAGCAGCTTAGCCTTACAGGGGGCAGGCACTGAAGCTTTCTTT
size: .; J: TRBJ2-7; D: .; V: TRBV20-1; CDR3: CSATTGRQSGEQYF; DNA: TGCAGTGCTACGACCGGACGTCAATCGGGCGAGCAGTACTTC
size: few; J: TRBJ2-1; D: TRBD2; V: TRBV14; CDR3: CASNLAGGRQFF; DNA: TGTGCCAGCAACCTAGCGGGGGGGCGTCAGTTCTTC
size: .; J: TRBJ2-7; D: .; V: TRBV30; CDR3: CAWSLTRSSYEQYF; DNA: TGTGCCTGGAGCCTCACCAGGAGCTCCTACGAGCAGTACTTC
size: few; J: TRBJ1-1; D: .; V: TRBV12-5; CDR3: CASGSGTHTEAFF; DNA: TGTGCTAGTGGTTCCGGGACACACACTGAAGCTTTCTTT
size: many; J: TRBJ1-1; D: .; V: TRBV5-1; CDR3: CASSSLDRSKAFF; DNA: TGCGCCAGCAGCTCGCTAGACAGGAGTAAAGCTTTCTTT
size: few; J: TRBJ2-3; D: TRBD2; V: TRBV7-2; CDR3: CASSPRTSGRRTDTQYF; DNA: TGTGCCAGCAGTCCCAGGACTAGCGGGAGGAGGACAGATACGCAGTATTTT
size: .; J: TRBJ2-7; D: TRBD1; V: TRBV20-1; CDR3: CSARPVQGFSYEQYF; DNA: TGCAGTGCTAGACCGGTACAGGGGTTCTCCTACGAGCAGTACTTC
size: .; J: TRBJ2-1; D: .; V: TRBV5-6; CDR3: CASSALDGANNEQFF; DNA: TGTGCCAGCAGCGCCCTCGACGGGGCCAACAATGAGCAGTTCTTC
size: few; J: TRBJ2-4; D: .; V: TRBV20-1; CDR3: CSAPNGAKNIQYF; DNA: TGCAGTGCCCCCAACGGTGCCAAAAACATTCAGTACTTC
size: many; J: TRBJ2-3; D: TRBD2; V: TRBV4-3; CDR3: CASSQDLAGVTDTQYF; DNA: TGCGCCAGCAGCCAAGATCTAGCGGGGGTCACAGATACGCAGTATTTT
size: few; J: TRBJ1-2; D: .; V: TRBV9; CDR3: CASSVDRDSNYGYTF; DNA: TGTGCCAGCAGCGTAGATAGGGACTCTAACTATGGCTACACCTTC
size: .; J: TRBJ1-2; D: .; V: TRBV5-6; CDR3: CASSPPGANYGYTF; DNA: TGTGCCAGCAGCCCCCCGGGGGCTAACTATGGCTACACCTTC
size: .; J: TRBJ1-4; D: TRBD1; V: TRBV4-3; CDR3: CASSRYRGPLSSSTNEKLFF; DNA: TGCGCCAGCAGCCGCTACAGGGGGCCCTTATCTTCTTCAACTAATGAAAAACTGTTTTTT
size: .; J: TRBJ2-3; D: .; V: TRBV5-5; CDR3: CASSFFGSTSTDTQYF; DNA: TGTGCCAGCAGCTTCTTCGGGTCCACCAGCACAGATACGCAGTATTTT
size: .; J: TRBJ1-5; D: .; V: TRBV7-6; CDR3: CASSLGEGFNQPQHF; DNA: TGTGCCAGCAGCTTAGGCGAGGGCTTTAATCAGCCCCAGCATTTT
size: .; J: TRBJ1-4; D: .; V: TRBV9; CDR3: CASSVGGNNEKLFF; DNA: TGTGCCAGCAGCGTCGGGGGGAATAATGAAAAACTGTTTTTT
size: .; J: TRBJ1-1; D: .; V: TRBV12-5; CDR3: CASGPVNTEAFF; DNA: TGTGCTAGTGGGCCCGTGAACACTGAAGCTTTCTTT
size: once; J: TRBJ2-1; D: .; V: TRBV12-3/TRBV12-4; CDR3: CASIPIGVGRVNEQFF; DNA: TGTGCCAGCATCCCCATCGGGGTGGGGCGGGTGAATGAGCAGTTCTTC
size: few; J: TRBJ1-5; D: .; V: TRBV12-3/TRBV12-4; CDR3: CASSLVGGQGEHF; DNA: TGTGCCAGCAGTTTAGTAGGGGGACAAGGCGAGCATTTT
size: .; J: TRBJ2-7; D: TRBD2; V: TRBV9; CDR3: CASSPYSSGPYEQYF; DNA: TGTGCCAGCAGCCCATACTCTAGCGGGCCATACGAGCAGTACTTC
size: .; J: TRBJ2-4; D: .; V: TRBV20-1; CDR3: CSARTTGANIQYF; DNA: TGCAGTGCTCGGACTACAGGGGCGAACATTCAGTACTTC
size: few; J: TRBJ2-7; D: .; V: TRBV4-3; CDR3: CASSQDNWSGPAYEQYF; DNA: TGCGCCAGCAGCCAAGATAATTGGTCAGGGCCCGCCTACGAGCAGTACTTC
size: few; J: TRBJ2-1; D: TRBD1; V: TRBV6-2/TRBV6-3; CDR3: CASTTTGGVVHEQFF; DNA: TGTGCCAGCACCACAACAGGGGGCGTCGTCCATGAGCAGTTCTTC
size: .; J: TRBJ2-3; D: .; V: TRBV18; CDR3: CASSPPELPAGVPDTQYF; DNA: TGTGCCAGCTCACCACCTGAGCTTCCGGCCGGGGTCCCAGATACGCAGTATTTT
size: .; J: TRBJ2-7; D: TRBD2; V: TRBV7-8; CDR3: CASSRFLAGGLEQYF; DNA: TGTGCCAGCAGCCGATTTCTAGCGGGAGGGCTTGAGCAGTACTTC
size: .; J: TRBJ2-7; D: .; V: TRBV21-1; CDR3: CASSKGGGLAGVGEQYF; DNA: TGTGCCAGCAGCAAAGGAGGGGGACTAGCGGGAGTTGGCGAGCAGTACTTC
size: few; J: TRBJ1-2; D: .; V: TRBV27; CDR3: CASRLQGKGYYGYTF; DNA: TGTGCCAGCAGATTACAGGGAAAGGGGTACTATGGCTACACCTTC
size: .; J: TRBJ1-1; D: .; V: TRBV3-1; CDR3: CASSHLRDTVEAFF; DNA: TGTGCCAGCAGCCATCTCCGGGACACAGTGGAAGCTTTCTTT
size: .; J: TRBJ1-4; D: TRBD1; V: TRBV20-1; CDR3: CSASEDRVRRLFF; DNA: TGCAGTGCTAGTGAGGACAGGGTTCGACGACTGTTTTTT
size: many; J: TRBJ2-2; D: .; V: TRBV24-1; CDR3: CATSDHNTGELFF; DNA: TGTGCCACCAGTGATCATAACACCGGGGAGCTGTTTTTT
size: .; J: TRBJ1-2; D: .; V: TRBV5-6; CDR3: CASSRRQVPTPYGYTF; DNA: TGTGCCAGCAGCCGCCGACAGGTCCCCACCCCCTATGGCTACACCTTC
size: .; J: TRBJ1-1; D: .; V: TRBV4-2; CDR3: CASSLTLADNTEAFF; DNA: TGTGCCAGCAGCCTTACTCTCGCAGATAACACTGAAGCTTTCTTT
size: .; J: TRBJ1-5; D: .; V: TRBV20-1; CDR3: CSARPRDGGQPQHF; DNA: TGCAGTGCTAGACCCAGGGACGGGGGTCAGCCCCAGCATTTT
size: many; J: TRBJ2-7; D: .; V: TRBV29-1; CDR3: CSVATGHSYEQYF; DNA: TGCAGCGTGGCGACAGGTCATAGCTACGAGCAGTACTTC
size: few; J: TRBJ1-1; D: .; V: TRBV5-1; CDR3: CASSLESGRNTEAFF; DNA: TGCGCCAGCAGCTTGGAGTCAGGGAGGAACACTGAAGCTTTCTTT
size: few; J: TRBJ2-1; D: .; V: TRBV1; CDR3: CTSSRRVQRNEQFF; DNA: TGCACCAGCAGCCGCCGGGTCCAGAGGAATGAGCAGTTCTTC
size: .; J: TRBJ1-4; D: TRBD1; V: TRBV20-1; CDR3: CSAIEGTGAGSREKLFF; DNA: TGCAGTGCTATCGAGGGGACAGGGGCGGGAAGTCGTGAAAAACTGTTTTTT
size: .; J: TRBJ2-2; D: TRBD1; V: TRBV30; CDR3: CAWSVRGQISSGELFF; DNA: TGTGCCTGGAGTGTACGGGGACAGATATCGTCCGGGGAGCTGTTTTTT
size: .; J: TRBJ1-2; D: .; V: TRBV12-5; CDR3: CASGLQGTYGYTF; DNA: TGTGCTAGTGGTTTGCAGGGGACCTATGGCTACACCTTC
size: few; J: TRBJ2-7; D: .; V: TRBV27; CDR3: CASSLSASSSERSYEQYF; DNA: TGTGCCAGCAGTTTATCTGCCAGCAGCTCCGAAAGGTCCTACGAGCAGTACTTC
size: .; J: TRBJ2-5; D: .; V: TRBV29-1; CDR3: CSVEGQQETQYF; DNA: TGCAGCGTTGAAGGACAGCAAGAGACCCAGTACTTC
size: few; J: TRBJ2-5; D: .; V: TRBV4-3; CDR3: CASSLDLLETQYF; DNA: TGCGCCAGCAGCCTGGACCTGCTAGAGACCCAGTACTTC
size: .; J: TRBJ2-5; D: .; V: TRBV19; CDR3: CASSIGATTQETQYF; DNA: TGTGCCAGTAGTATAGGGGCGACTACTCAAGAGACCCAGTACTTC
size: .; J: TRBJ2-3; D: .; V: TRBV7-8; CDR3: CASSQSVAGTDTQYF; DNA: TGTGCCAGCAGCCAGTCGGTAGCGGGCACAGATACGCAGTATTTT
size: few; J: TRBJ2-3; D: .; V: TRBV6-2/TRBV6-3; CDR3: CASSPPRSGDTQYF; DNA: TGTGCCAGCAGTCCGCCCCGTTCTGGAGATACGCAGTATTTT
size: many; J: TRBJ2-7; D: .; V: TRBV7-3; CDR3: CASSSPMGENEQYF; DNA: TGTGCCAGCAGCTCCCCGATGGGGGAGAACGAGCAGTACTTC
size: .; J: TRBJ1-2; D: .; V: TRBV4-1; CDR3: CASSHPITSGRDYGYTF; DNA: TGCGCCAGCAGCCACCCCATAACATCGGGGAGAGACTACGGCTACACCTTC